Presented here are 10 T cell receptor beta chains from one specimen sequenced in a study of blood T cell repertoires in COVID-19. Method: immunoSEQ multiplex PCR; TCRdb's copy keeps in-frame clones and lacks some. The repertoire holds 150,000 to 200,000 clones, with approximately 82% as singletons. Sample: peripheral blood. These receptors came from an elderly woman with acute or convalescent COVID-19.

The chain uses TRBV11-2 and TRBJ1-1; 8 bases are a match to TRBD1. This CDR3 has 16 residues. After removal of 3 bases from V and 1 base from J, the junction contained 7 bases not matched to a gene. Germline loops: CDR1 SGHAT, CDR2 FQNNGV. The CDR3 here is CASSFNRGSRNTEAFF. DNA of the CDR3: TGTGCCAGCAGCTTCAACAGGGGGAGTAGGAACACTGAAGCTTTCTTT. Complete variable domain (other parts from reference TRBV11-2 and TRBJ1-1): EAGVAQSPRYKIIEKRQSVAFWCNPISGHATLYWYQQILGQGPKLLIQFQNNGVVDDSQLPKDRFSAERLKGVDSTLKIQPAKLEDSAVYLCASSFNRGSRNTEAFFGQGTRLTVV.

The V gene is TRBV6-5, the J gene TRBJ2-1, with D possibly matching TRBD2 (6 bases). Germline lookup yields CDR1 MNHEY and CDR2 SVGAGI. The CDR3 sequence is 13 residues long. V lost 6 bases to trimming and J lost 8 bases, with 14 bases between them. The CDR3 region has the DNA TGTGCCAGCAGCCCCCCAGTAGCGGATGAGCAGTTCTTC. This gives the protein CASSPPVADEQFF.

This chain connects TRBV7-9 to TRBJ2-3, with D possibly TRBD2 on 5 matching bases. This CDR3 has 13 residues. CDR1 is SEHNR and CDR2 is FQNEAQ in the germline V gene (reference sequence). Trimming stripped 10 bases from V and 2 bases from J, with 13 bases between. This CDR3 reads CAIDYLNTDTQYF. In nucleotides, the CDR3 is TGTGCCATCGACTATCTTAACACAGATACGCAGTATTTT.

The V and J genes are TRBV5-5 and TRBJ1-4; 10 nucleotides match TRBD1. Germline CDR1 is SGHKS and CDR2 is YYEKEE (reference sequence). The CDR3 runs to 18 residues. V lost 4 bases, J lost 0 bases, and 9 bases stayed unmatched. The CDR3 DNA reads as TGTGCCAGCAGCCGAAGACAGGGGGCCAGTGCAACTAATGAAAAACTGTTTTTT. Translating gives CASSRRQGASATNEKLFF.

The table lists this clone with a few counts. V gene TRBV7-8 combines with J gene TRBJ1-2, with TRBD1 as a possible D gene (5 bases). The CDR3 loop spans 13 amino acids. In germline, CDR1 is SGHVS, CDR2 FQNEAQ. The ends were cut back, 5 bases at V and 7 bases at J, with 14 bases in the middle. CDR3 bases: TGTGCCAGCAGCACCAGGGTTAGGGGTGGCTACACCTTC. It encodes CASSTRVRGGYTF. Using reference TRBV7-8 and TRBJ1-2 for the parts outside the CDR3, the full variable domain is GAGVSQSPRYKVAKRGQDVALRCDPISGHVSLFWYQQALGQGPEFLTYFQNEAQLDKSGLPSDRFFAERPEGSVSTLKIQRTQQEDSAVYLCASSTRVRGGYTFGSGTRLTVV.

The chain combines TRBV6-2 or TRBV6-3 with TRBJ1-5; tentative D call: TRBD1 (5 bases). V lost 4 bases to trimming and J lost 4 bases, with 14 bases between them. Germline CDR1 and CDR2: MNHEY and SVGEGT. The CDR3 runs 15 residues. Here the CDR3 reads CASSSTGAANQPQHF. The CDR3 nucleotides are TGTGCCAGCAGTTCCACAGGCGCCGCAAATCAGCCCCAGCATTTT.

The J gene is TRBJ1-1, the V gene TRBV27, with no clear D. The V and J ends lost 0 bases and 6 bases respectively, with 11 bases between them. Germline V CDR1 and CDR2: MNHEY, SMNVEV (reference sequence). CDR3 length: 14 amino acids. CDR3 nucleotides: TGTGCCAGCAGTTTATCGTCCCGAGGCGCTGAAGCTTTCTTT. Translation: CASSLSSRGAEAFF.

This rearrangement joins TRBV11-2 to TRBJ1-5; 7 bases agree with TRBD1. J gave up 0 bases and V 1 base, and 3 bases lay outside the gene matches. The CDR3 has 16 amino acids. Germline CDR1 SGHAT, CDR2 FQNNGV. The CDR3 nucleotides read TGTGCCAGCAGCTTAGGGCAGGGGGATAGCAATCAGCCCCAGCATTTT. Protein product: CASSLGQGDSNQPQHF.

The chain recombines TRBV7-9 with TRBJ2-1; 9 bases align to TRBD1. The germline gives CDR1 SEHNR, CDR2 FQNEAQ (reference sequence). J gave up 2 bases and V 3 bases, and 5 bases lay outside the gene matches. This CDR3 has 16 residues. The CDR3 loop is CASSFGQGPPYNEQFF. The CDR3 DNA follows: TGTGCCAGCAGCTTCGGACAGGGGCCGCCCTACAATGAGCAGTTCTTC.

This clone was seen just once. This sequence joins TRBV7-6 and TRBJ1-1; D might be TRBD1 (6 bases). V was clipped by 2 bases and J by 5 bases, with 12 bases between them. This CDR3 comprises 14 residues. CDR1 and CDR2 from the germline V gene are SGHVS and FNYEAQ. The CDR3, as DNA: TGTGCCAGCAGCTTAATGGGGGCCGAGACTGAAGCTTTCTTT. Translating gives CASSLMGAETEAFF. The full variable domain, rest sourced from reference TRBV7-6 and TRBJ1-1, is GAGVSQSPRYKVTKRGQDVALRCDPISGHVSLYWYRQALGQGPEFLTYFNYEAQQDKSGLPNDRFSAERPEGSISTLTIQRTEQRDSAMYRCASSLMGAETEAFFGQGTRLTVV.